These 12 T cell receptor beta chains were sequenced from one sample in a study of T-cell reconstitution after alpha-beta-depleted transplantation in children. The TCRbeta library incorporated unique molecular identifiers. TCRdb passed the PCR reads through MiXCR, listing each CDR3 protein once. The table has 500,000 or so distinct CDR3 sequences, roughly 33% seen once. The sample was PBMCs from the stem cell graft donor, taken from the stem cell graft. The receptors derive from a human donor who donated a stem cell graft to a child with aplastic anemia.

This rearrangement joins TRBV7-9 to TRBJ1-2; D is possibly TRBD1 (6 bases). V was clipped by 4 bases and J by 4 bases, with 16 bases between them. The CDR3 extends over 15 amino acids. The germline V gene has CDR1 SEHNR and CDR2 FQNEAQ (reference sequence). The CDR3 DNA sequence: TGTGCCAGCAGCTCCTCCGGGGGGCTTTCCTATGGCTACACCTTC. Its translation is CASSSSGGLSYGYTF.

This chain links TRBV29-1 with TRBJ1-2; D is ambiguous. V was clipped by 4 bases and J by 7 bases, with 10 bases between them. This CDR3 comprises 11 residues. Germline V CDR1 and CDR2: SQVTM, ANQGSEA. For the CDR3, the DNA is TGCAGCGTTGGTGAGCGTGCTGGCTACACCTTC. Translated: CSVGERAGYTF.

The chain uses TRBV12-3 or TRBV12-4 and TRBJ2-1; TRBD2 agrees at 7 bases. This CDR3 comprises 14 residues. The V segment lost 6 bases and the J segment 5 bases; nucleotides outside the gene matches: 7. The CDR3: CASSRGRTDNEQFF. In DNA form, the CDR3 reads TGTGCCAGCAGCCGCGGGAGAACGGACAATGAGCAGTTCTTC.

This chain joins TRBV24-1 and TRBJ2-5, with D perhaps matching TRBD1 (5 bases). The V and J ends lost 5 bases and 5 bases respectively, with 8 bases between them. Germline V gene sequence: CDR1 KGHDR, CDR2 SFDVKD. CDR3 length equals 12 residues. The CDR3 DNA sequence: TGTGCCACCAGTGGACAGTCGGAGACCCAGTACTTC. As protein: CATSGQSETQYF.

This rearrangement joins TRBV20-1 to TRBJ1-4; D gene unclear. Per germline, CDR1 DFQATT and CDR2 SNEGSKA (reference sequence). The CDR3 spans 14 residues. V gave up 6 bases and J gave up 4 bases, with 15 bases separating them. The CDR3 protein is CSATARQINEKLFF. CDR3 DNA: TGCAGTGCCACCGCTCGGCAGATTAATGAAAAACTGTTTTTT.

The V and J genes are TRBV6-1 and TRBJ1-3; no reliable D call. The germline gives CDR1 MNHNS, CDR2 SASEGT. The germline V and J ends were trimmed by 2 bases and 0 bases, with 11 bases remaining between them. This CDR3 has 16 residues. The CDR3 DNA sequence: TGTGCCAGCAGTGAAACGGCGGCAGGCTCTGGAAACACCATATATTTT. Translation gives CASSETAAGSGNTIYF.

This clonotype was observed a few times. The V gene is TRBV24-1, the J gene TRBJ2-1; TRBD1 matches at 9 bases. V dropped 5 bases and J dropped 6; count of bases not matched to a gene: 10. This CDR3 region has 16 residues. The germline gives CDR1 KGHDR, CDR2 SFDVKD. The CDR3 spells CATSGFGTGIGNEQFF. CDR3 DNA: TGTGCCACCAGTGGATTCGGGACAGGGATAGGCAATGAGCAGTTCTTC.

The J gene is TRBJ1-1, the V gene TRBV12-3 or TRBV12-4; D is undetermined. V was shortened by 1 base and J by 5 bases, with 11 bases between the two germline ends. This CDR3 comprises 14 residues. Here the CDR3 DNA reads TGTGCCAGCAGTTTAGTCGGGGTAGAGACTGAAGCTTTCTTT. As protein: CASSLVGVETEAFF.

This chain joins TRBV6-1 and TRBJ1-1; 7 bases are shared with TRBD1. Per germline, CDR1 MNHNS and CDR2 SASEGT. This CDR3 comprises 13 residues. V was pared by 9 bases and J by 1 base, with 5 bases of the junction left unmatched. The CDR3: CASKQGWNTEAFF. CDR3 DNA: TGTGCCAGTAAACAGGGGTGGAACACTGAAGCTTTCTTT.

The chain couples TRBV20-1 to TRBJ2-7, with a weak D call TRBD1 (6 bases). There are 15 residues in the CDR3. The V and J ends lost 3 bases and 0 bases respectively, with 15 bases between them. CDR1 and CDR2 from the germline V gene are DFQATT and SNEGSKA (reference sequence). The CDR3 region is CSASFPGQSSYEQYF. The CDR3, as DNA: TGCAGTGCTAGTTTCCCCGGACAGAGCTCCTACGAGCAGTACTTC.

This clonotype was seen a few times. The CDR3 reads CASSFFGASGANVLTF. Written as DNA, the CDR3 is TGTGCCAGCAGTTTTTTTGGAGCTTCTGGGGCCAACGTCCTGACTTTC. The rearrangement uses TRBV12-3 or TRBV12-4 and TRBJ2-6; D not certain. This CDR3 is built from 16 residues. Between the trimmed V and J ends, which lost 3 bases and 1 base, there was a span of 10 bases.

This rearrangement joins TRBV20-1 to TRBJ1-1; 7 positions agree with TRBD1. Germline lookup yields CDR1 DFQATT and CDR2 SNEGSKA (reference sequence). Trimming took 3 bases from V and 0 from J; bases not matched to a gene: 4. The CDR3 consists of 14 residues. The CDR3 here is CSARYRGMNTEAFF. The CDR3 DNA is TGCAGTGCTAGGTACAGGGGCATGAACACTGAAGCTTTCTTT.